This paragraph covers one T cell receptor beta chain sequence. Its target is unknown. The sample is drawn from a study of T cell responses to AZD1222 COVID-19 vaccine. This table comes from immunoSEQ multiplex PCR, and its TCRdb copy is limited to in-frame clones, with some not included. The sample contains 15,000 to 20,000 clones, just under 90% of which appear only once. Trimming cost V 0 bases and J 5 bases, with 10 bases left between them. Looked up from germline, CDR1 is MGHRA and CDR2 is YSYEKL. This CDR3 is built from 14 residues. Findings and limits, study-wide: In a largely white British group with more females than males, clonal diversity was possibly underestimated. Two AZD1222 doses significantly raised spike-specific TCR breadth and depth over controls.

Sequenced material: peripheral blood, taken 28 days after the second AZD1222 dose. The source is an adult who received the AZD1222 COVID-19 vaccine. This chain connects TRBV4-1 to TRBJ1-2; D not resolved. CDR3 residues: CASSQEGRTYGYTF. CDR3 bases: TGCGCCAGCAGCCAAGAGGGAAGAACGTATGGCTACACCTTC.